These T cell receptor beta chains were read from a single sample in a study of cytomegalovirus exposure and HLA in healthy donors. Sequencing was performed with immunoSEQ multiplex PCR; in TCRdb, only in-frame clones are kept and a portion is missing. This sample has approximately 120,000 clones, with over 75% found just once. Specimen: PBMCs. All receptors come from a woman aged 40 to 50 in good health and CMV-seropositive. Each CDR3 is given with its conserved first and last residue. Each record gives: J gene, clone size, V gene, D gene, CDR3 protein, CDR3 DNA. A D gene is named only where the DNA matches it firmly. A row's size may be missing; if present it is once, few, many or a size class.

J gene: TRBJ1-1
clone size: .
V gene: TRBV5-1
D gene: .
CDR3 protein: CASSLAGRLSEAFF
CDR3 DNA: TGCGCCAGCAGCTTGGCAGGAAGATTATCTGAAGCTTTCTTT

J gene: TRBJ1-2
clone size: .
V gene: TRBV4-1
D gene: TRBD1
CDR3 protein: CASSPLGQVYGYTF
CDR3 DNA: TGCGCCAGCAGCCCCTTAGGACAGGTCTATGGCTACACCTTC

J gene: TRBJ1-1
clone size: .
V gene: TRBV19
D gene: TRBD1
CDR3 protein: CASRWTGGFGVEAFF
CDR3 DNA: TGTGCCAGTAGGTGGACAGGGGGCTTCGGTGTTGAAGCTTTCTTT

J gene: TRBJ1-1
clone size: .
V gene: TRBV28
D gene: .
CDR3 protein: CASSLLLAGNTEAFF
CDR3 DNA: TGTGCCAGCAGTTTACTCTTGGCAGGGAACACTGAAGCTTTCTTT

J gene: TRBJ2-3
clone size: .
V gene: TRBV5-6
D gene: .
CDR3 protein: CASSLAPQMTDTQYF
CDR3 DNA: TGTGCCAGCAGCTTGGCGCCTCAGATGACAGATACGCAGTATTTT

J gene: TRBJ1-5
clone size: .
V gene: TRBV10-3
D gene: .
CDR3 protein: CATKTGGQPQHF
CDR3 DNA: TGTGCCACCAAAACGGGTGGACAGCCCCAGCATTTT

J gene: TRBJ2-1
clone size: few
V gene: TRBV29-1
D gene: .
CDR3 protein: CSALSSYNEQFF
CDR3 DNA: TGCAGCGCGCTCAGCTCCTACAATGAGCAGTTCTTC

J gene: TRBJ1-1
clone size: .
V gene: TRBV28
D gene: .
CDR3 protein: CASSPPLNQGNTEAFF
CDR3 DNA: TGTGCCAGCAGTCCCCCCCTGAACCAGGGGAACACTGAAGCTTTCTTT

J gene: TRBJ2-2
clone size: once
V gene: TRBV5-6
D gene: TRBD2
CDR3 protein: CASSLGLAGVTGELFF
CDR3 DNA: TGTGCCAGCAGCTTGGGACTAGCGGGAGTTACCGGGGAGCTGTTTTTT

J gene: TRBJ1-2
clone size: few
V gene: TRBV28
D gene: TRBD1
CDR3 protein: CASSSEGQGPGYTF
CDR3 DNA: TGTGCCAGCAGTTCCGAGGGACAGGGACCTGGCTACACCTTC

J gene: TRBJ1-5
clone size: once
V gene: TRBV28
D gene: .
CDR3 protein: CASSLSVSAGDHSNQPQHF
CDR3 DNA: TGTGCCAGCAGTTTATCGGTCAGCGCGGGGGACCATAGCAATCAGCCCCAGCATTTT

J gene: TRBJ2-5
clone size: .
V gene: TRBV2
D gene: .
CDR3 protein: CASSFQGGQETQYF
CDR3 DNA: TGTGCCAGCAGTTTCCAAGGAGGGCAAGAGACCCAGTACTTC

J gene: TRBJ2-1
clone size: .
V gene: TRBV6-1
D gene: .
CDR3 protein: CASAAGFSYNEQFF
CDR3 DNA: TGTGCCAGCGCAGCGGGTTTCTCCTACAATGAGCAGTTCTTC

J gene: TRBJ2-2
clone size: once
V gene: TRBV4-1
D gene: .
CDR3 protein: CASSQANTDTGELFF
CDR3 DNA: TGCGCCAGCAGCCAAGCCAACACAGACACCGGGGAGCTGTTTTTT

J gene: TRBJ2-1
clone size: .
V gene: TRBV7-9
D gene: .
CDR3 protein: CASSLGGWVEQFF
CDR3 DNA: TGTGCCAGCAGCTTAGGGGGCTGGGTAGAGCAGTTCTTC

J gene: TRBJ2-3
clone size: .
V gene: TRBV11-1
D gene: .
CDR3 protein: CASSPKYTQYF
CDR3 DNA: TGTGCCAGCAGCCCAAAATATACGCAGTATTTT

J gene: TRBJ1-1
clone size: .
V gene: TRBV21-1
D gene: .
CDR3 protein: CASSKRTRQTGGTEAFF
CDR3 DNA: TGTGCCAGCAGCAAAAGGACAAGGCAGACAGGGGGCACTGAAGCTTTCTTT

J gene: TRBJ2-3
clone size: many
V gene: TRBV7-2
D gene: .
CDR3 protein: CASSLSGVMTDTQYF
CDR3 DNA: TGTGCCAGCAGCTTGTCGGGAGTAATGACAGATACGCAGTATTTT

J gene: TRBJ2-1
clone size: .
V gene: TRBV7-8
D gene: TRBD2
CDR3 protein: CASSSGLAGGINEQFF
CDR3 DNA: TGTGCCAGCAGCTCAGGGCTAGCGGGAGGGATCAATGAGCAGTTCTTC

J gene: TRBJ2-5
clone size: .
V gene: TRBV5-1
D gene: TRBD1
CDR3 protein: CASSLEPGQGPGFGEQYF
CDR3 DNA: TGCGCCAGCAGCTTGGAACCGGGACAGGGCCCTGGTTTCGGGGAGCAGTACTTC

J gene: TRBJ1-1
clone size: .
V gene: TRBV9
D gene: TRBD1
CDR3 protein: CASSPWTGEGPEAFF
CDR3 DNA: TGTGCCAGCAGCCCTTGGACAGGGGAGGGGCCTGAAGCTTTCTTT

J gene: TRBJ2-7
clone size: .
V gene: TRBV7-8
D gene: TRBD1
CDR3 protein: CASSQTRYRGLTSYEQYF
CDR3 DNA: TGTGCCAGCAGTCAAACTCGATACAGGGGCCTGACCTCCTACGAGCAGTACTTC